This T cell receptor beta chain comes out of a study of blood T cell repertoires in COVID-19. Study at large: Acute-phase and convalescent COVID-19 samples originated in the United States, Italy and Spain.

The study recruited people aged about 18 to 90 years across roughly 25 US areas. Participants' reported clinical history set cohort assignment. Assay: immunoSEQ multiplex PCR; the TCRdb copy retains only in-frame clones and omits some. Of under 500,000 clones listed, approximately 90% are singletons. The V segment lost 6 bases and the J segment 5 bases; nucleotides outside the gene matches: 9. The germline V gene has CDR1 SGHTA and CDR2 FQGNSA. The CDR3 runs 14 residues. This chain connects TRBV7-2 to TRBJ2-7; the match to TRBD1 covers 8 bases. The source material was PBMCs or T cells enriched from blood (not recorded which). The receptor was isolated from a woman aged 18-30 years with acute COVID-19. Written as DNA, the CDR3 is TGTGCCAGCAGACCCGGACAGGGTTATAACGAGCAGTACTTC. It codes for CASRPGQGYNEQYF.